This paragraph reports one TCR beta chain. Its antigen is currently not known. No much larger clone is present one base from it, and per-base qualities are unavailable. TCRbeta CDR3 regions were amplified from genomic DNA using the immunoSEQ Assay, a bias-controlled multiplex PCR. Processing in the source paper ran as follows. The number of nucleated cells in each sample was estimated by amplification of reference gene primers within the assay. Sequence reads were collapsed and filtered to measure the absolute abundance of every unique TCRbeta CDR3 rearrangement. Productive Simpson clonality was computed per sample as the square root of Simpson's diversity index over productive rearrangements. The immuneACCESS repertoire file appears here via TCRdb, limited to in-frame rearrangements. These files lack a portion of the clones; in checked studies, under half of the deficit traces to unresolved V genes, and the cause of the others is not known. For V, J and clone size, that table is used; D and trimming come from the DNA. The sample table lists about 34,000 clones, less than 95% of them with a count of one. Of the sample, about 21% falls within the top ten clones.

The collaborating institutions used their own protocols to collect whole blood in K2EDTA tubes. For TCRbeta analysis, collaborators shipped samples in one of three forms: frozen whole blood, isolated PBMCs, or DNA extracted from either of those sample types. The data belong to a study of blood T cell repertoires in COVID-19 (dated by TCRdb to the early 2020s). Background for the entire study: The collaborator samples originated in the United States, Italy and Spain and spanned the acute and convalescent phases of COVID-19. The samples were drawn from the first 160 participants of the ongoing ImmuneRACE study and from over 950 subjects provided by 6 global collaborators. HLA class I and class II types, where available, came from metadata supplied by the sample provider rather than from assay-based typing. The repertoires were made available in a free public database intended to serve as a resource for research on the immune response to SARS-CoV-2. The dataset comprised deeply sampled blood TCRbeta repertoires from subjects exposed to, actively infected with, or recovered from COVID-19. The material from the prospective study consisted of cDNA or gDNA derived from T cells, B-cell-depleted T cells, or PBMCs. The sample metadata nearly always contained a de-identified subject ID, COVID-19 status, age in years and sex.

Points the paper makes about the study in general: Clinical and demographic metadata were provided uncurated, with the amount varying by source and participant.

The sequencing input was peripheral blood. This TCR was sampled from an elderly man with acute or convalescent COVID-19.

In nucleotide form, the sequence is TGTGCCAGCAGCTTGAGAAGAGGCAAAGAGATCTACAATGAGCAGTTCTTC. Its protein is CASSLRRGKEIYNEQFF. The V and J segments used are TRBV5-6 and TRBJ2-1; the D gene remains uncertain. V is shortened by 1 base, J by 3 bases, and the region joining them spans 17 bases. Measured from the cysteine to the phenylalanine, the CDR3 is 17 residues long. Kept here is only the CDR3 DNA, which spans 51 bases and is read in frame from base 1. The CDR1 and CDR2 encoded by the germline V gene are SGHDT and YYEEEE.